This is a list of T cell receptor beta chains from one sample in a study of T cells in Graves' hyperthyroidism and ophthalmopathy. TCRdb reanalysed the multiplex PCR reads using MiXCR and keeps one entry per CDR3 protein. The sample yields around 690,000 distinct CDR3 sequences, about 18% seen once. The sample comprised blood. These receptors all stem from a man aged 50-59 years with Graves' hyperthyroidism. Each CDR3 is given with its conserved first and last residue. Each record gives: D gene, J gene, V gene, clone size, CDR3 protein, CDR3 DNA. D genes are given only for firm matches. Clone size is stated in some rows and not others, as once, few, many or a class when expanded.

TRBD2	TRBJ2-3	TRBV10-1	many	CASSEGGTRGDTQYF	TGCGCCAGCAGTGAAGGTGGGACTAGAGGAGATACGCAGTATTTT
TRBD2	TRBJ2-3	TRBV27	many	CASSLLAGMVGTDTQYF	TGTGCCAGCAGTTTACTAGCGGGAATGGTGGGCACAGATACGCAGTATTTT
TRBD1	TRBJ2-1	TRBV30	many	CAWRARDSMFF	TGTGCCTGGAGAGCCCGGGACAGTATGTTCTTC
NA	TRBJ1-6	TRBV20-1	NA	CSARGSESSYNSPLHF	TGCAGTGCTAGGGGGAGTGAGAGCTCCTATAATTCACCCCTCCACTTT
TRBD1	TRBJ1-1	TRBV7-9	NA	CASSSYRDRETFF	TGTGCCAGCAGCTCTTACCGGGACAGGGAGACTTTCTTT
NA	TRBJ2-2	TRBV5-5	many	CASSFASEITGELFF	TGTGCCAGCAGCTTCGCTAGCGAGATTACCGGGGAGCTGTTTTTT
TRBD2	TRBJ2-1	TRBV7-6	many	CASSPGLAGGSYNEQFF	TGTGCCAGCAGCCCGGGACTAGCGGGTGGTTCCTACAATGAGCAGTTCTTC
NA	TRBJ1-1	TRBV19	few	CASSIGRGARNTEAFF	TGTGCCAGTAGTATCGGGCGGGGGGCGCGAAACACTGAAGCTTTCTTT
NA	TRBJ2-7	TRBV29-1	NA	CSVAEGIDEQYF	TGCAGCGTTGCGGAAGGGATCGACGAGCAGTACTTC
NA	TRBJ2-7	TRBV24-1	few	CATSERSGRQYF	TGTGCCACCAGTGAGCGCTCGGGACGGCAGTACTTC
NA	TRBJ2-2	TRBV27	many	CASSRRLNGELFF	TGTGCCAGCAGTCGACGACTAAACGGGGAGCTGTTTTTT
TRBD1	TRBJ1-1	TRBV18	few	CASSPMGQGNTESFF	TGTGCCAGCTCACCAATGGGACAGGGAAACACTGAATCTTTCTTT
NA	TRBJ2-1	TRBV3-1	NA	CASSPQGIGETFF	TGTGCCAGCAGCCCCCAAGGTATCGGCGAAACGTTCTTC
TRBD2	TRBJ2-3	TRBV4-2	NA	CASSQDLDRDYTDTQYF	TGTGCCAGCAGCCAAGATCTCGACCGGGACTACACAGATACGCAGTATTTT
TRBD2	TRBJ2-7	TRBV7-9	few	CASSLTTSGKREQYF	TGTGCCAGCAGCTTAACGACTAGCGGGAAGAGGGAGCAGTACTTC
NA	TRBJ1-1	TRBV24-1	many	CATSDGTASEAFF	TGTGCCACCAGTGATGGGACGGCCTCTGAAGCTTTCTTT
NA	TRBJ1-3	TRBV24-1	few	CATSDSSSGNTIYF	TGTGCCACCAGCGATTCAAGCTCTGGAAACACCATATATTTT
TRBD2	TRBJ2-5	TRBV28	many	CASSLTSAIEETQYF	TGTGCCAGCAGTTTAACTAGCGCCATAGAAGAGACCCAGTACTTC
NA	TRBJ1-3	TRBV12-3/TRBV12-4	many	CASSPGAVERNTIYF	TGTGCCAGCAGCCCGGGGGCTGTCGAAAGAAACACCATATATTTT
TRBD2	TRBJ2-1	TRBV10-1	NA	CASTWDPRGERAYNEQFF	TGCGCCAGCACCTGGGACCCTCGGGGGGAGAGGGCATACAATGAGCAGTTCTTC
TRBD2	TRBJ2-5	TRBV6-1	many	CASSEGTSLETQYF	TGTGCCAGCAGTGAAGGGACTAGCCTAGAGACCCAGTACTTC
TRBD2	TRBJ2-1	TRBV5-1	many	CASSPRRGTSGTSSYNEQFF	TGCGCCAGCAGCCCGAGACGTGGGACTAGCGGGACGAGCTCCTACAATGAGCAGTTCTTC
NA	TRBJ2-7	TRBV28	many	CASSYSIRYEQYF	TGTGCCAGCAGCTATTCCATTAGATACGAGCAGTACTTC
TRBD2	TRBJ2-2	TRBV7-8	few	CASTHPVTAGANTGELFF	TGTGCCAGCACCCACCCAGTCACGGCGGGAGCGAACACCGGGGAGCTGTTTTTT
TRBD1	TRBJ2-1	TRBV28	NA	CASREDRGPSYNEQFF	TGTGCCAGCAGAGAAGACAGGGGACCCTCCTACAATGAGCAGTTCTTC
TRBD2	TRBJ2-1	TRBV28	NA	CASSSAGLAESSYNEQFF	TGTGCCAGCAGCTCTGCGGGACTAGCAGAGAGCTCCTACAATGAGCAGTTCTTC
NA	TRBJ2-1	TRBV29-1	NA	CSVGMVYVVYNEQFF	TGCAGCGTTGGAATGGTTTACGTGGTCTACAATGAGCAGTTCTTC
NA	TRBJ1-4	TRBV3-1	NA	CASSWTGINEKLFF	TGTGCCAGCAGCTGGACGGGTATCAATGAAAAACTGTTTTTT
NA	TRBJ1-2	TRBV2	many	CASSEGSDYGYTF	TGTGCCAGCAGTGAAGGGTCCGACTATGGCTACACCTTC
NA	TRBJ2-1	TRBV19	many	CASSLGFEQFF	TGTGCCAGTAGTTTGGGTTTTGAGCAGTTCTTC
NA	TRBJ1-1	TRBV7-2	many	CASTQRQGSEAFF	TGTGCCAGCACCCAAAGGCAGGGAAGTGAAGCTTTCTTT
TRBD2	TRBJ2-1	TRBV20-1	few	CSASTSGTHYNEQFF	TGCAGTGCTTCGACTAGCGGGACACACTACAATGAGCAGTTCTTC
NA	TRBJ1-1	TRBV7-2	many	CASSLHPFANTEAFF	TGTGCCAGCAGCTTACATCCCTTCGCGAACACTGAAGCTTTCTTT